The sequence of this T cell receptor beta chain was determined in a study of CD4 T cells in relation to SARS-CoV-2 and coronaviruses. Study as a whole: Median patient age was approximately 38 years, spanning 21 to 72 years.

This clone was counted once. The antigen remains undetermined. Profiling relied on immunoSEQ multiplex PCR, and the TCRdb table lists in-frame clones only, not all of them. The sample carries about 41,000 clones, over 75% recorded once. V lost 2 bases to trimming and J lost 0 bases, with 18 bases between them. The germline gives CDR1 GTSNPN, CDR2 SVGIG (reference sequence). CDR3 length: 17 amino acids. J is TRBJ2-3 and V is TRBV30; a weak D match, TRBD2 (6 bases). Sequencing was carried out using naive CD4+ T cells from PBMCs, cultured in vitro. Subset indicated: naive CD4+ T cells isolated by negative enrichment. The sequence derives from an adult with COVID-19. The CDR3 protein is CAWSQGHSGYSTDTQYF. The DNA of the CDR3 is TGTGCCTGGAGTCAAGGGCATAGCGGATATAGCACAGATACGCAGTATTTT.